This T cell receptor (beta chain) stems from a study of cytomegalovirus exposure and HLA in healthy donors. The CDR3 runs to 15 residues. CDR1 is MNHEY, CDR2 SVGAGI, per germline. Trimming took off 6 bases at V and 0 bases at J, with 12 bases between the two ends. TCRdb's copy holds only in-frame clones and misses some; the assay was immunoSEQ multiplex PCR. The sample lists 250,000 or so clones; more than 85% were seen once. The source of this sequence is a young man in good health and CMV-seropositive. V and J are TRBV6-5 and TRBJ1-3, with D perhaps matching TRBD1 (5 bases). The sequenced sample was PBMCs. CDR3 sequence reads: CASSRDANSGNTIYF. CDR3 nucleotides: TGTGCCAGCAGCCGGGACGCAAACTCTGGAAACACCATATATTTT.